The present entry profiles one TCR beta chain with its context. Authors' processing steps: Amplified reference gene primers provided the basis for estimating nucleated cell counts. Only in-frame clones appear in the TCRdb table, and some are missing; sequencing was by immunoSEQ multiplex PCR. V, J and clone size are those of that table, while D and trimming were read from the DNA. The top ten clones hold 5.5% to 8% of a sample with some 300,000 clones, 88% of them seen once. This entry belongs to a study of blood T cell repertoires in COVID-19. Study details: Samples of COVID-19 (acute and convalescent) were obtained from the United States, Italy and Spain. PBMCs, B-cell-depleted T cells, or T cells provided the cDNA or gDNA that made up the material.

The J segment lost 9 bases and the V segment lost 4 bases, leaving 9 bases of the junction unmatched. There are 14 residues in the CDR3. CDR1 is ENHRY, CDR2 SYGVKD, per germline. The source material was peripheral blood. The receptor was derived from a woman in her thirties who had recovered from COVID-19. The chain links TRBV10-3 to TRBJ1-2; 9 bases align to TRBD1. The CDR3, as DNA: TGTGCCATCAGTGTCGGGACAGGGCCTAATAGCTACACCTTC. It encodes CAISVGTGPNSYTF.